This note documents a single T cell receptor beta chain sequence. The CDR3 length is 15 residues. The V gene end was trimmed by 4 bases and the J gene end by 5 bases; junction bases not matched to a gene: 4. Germline V gene lookup returns CDR1 MNHEY and CDR2 SMNVEV (reference sequence). In the authors' workflow: Estimation of nucleated cell counts relied on the amplification of reference gene primers. Data came from immunoSEQ multiplex PCR; TCRdb stores just in-frame clones and leaves some out. That table gives V, J and clone size, and the DNA gave D and trimming. The sample has roughly 250,000 clones, 82% seen once. The sample is drawn from a study of blood T cell repertoires in COVID-19. As for the study in general: T cells, B-cell-depleted T cells, or PBMCs supplied cDNA or gDNA.

Sample: peripheral blood. The TCR comes from a woman of 80 years or more with active or convalescent COVID-19. J is TRBJ2-2 and V is TRBV27; 10 bases match TRBD1. DNA for the CDR3: TGTGCCAGCAGTTCGACAGGGGGCAAAACCGGGGAGCTGTTTTTT. It translates to CASSSTGGKTGELFF.